This T cell receptor beta chain is drawn from a study of blood T cell repertoires in COVID-19. TCRdb's table, derived via immunoSEQ multiplex PCR, lists solely in-frame clones and lacks some. The repertoire holds roughly 50,000 clones, roughly nine tenths seen once, with over 6.5% in the top ten. CDR1 and CDR2 (germline): MNHEY, SVGAGI. V lost 8 bases and J lost 0, with 11 bases in between. This CDR3 comprises 14 residues. The sample consisted of peripheral blood. The sequence came from a woman aged 55-70 years with active or convalescent COVID-19. The chain couples TRBV6-5 to TRBJ1-5; perhaps TRBD1 as D (5 bases). The CDR3 nucleotides are TGTGCCAGCTTTCAGGGCCATAGCAATCAGCCCCAGCATTTT. Its translation: CASFQGHSNQPQHF.